This entry is about one T cell receptor (beta chain). Antigen: not known. The germline V gene encodes CDR1 PRHDT and CDR2 FYEKMQ (reference sequence). The CDR3 extends over 16 amino acids. V shed 5 bases, J shed 0 bases, and the junction held 7 bases outside the gene matches. Libraries were prepared by immunoSEQ multiplex PCR; TCRdb keeps only in-frame clonotypes and omits some of them. In the table there are around 80,000 clones, around 93% of which are singletons. This entry comes from a study of OX40 agonist ivuxolimab in advanced cancers. In the study overall: Patients got intravenous ivuxolimab at 0.01 to 10 mg/kg every 2 weeks. Findings and caveats of the study: The work left the antigen specificity of expanded peripheral T cells undetermined. Among the lowest levels of clonal expansion were found in partial responders at 0.1-3.0 mg/kg.

This specimen was CD4+ or CD8+ T cells sorted from blood, taken in a trial of the OX40 agonist ivuxolimab. This clonotype was obtained from an adult with an advanced solid tumor such as melanoma, head and neck, liver or kidney cancer. This chain uses TRBV13 with TRBJ2-1, with 7 bases identical to TRBD2. The CDR3 loop reads CASSLWGGSSYNEQFF. The CDR3 bases are TGTGCCAGCAGCCTGTGGGGGGGAAGCTCCTACAATGAGCAGTTCTTC.